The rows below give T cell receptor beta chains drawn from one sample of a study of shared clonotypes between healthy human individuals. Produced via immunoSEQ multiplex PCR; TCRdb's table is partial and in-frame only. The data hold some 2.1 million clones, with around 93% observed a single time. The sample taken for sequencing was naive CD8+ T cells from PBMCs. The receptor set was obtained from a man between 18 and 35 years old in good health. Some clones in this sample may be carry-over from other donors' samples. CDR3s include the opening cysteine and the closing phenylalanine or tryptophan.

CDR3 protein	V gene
CASSLYPSGEYYEQYF	TRBV27
CASSDKGYMNTEAFF	TRBV6-1
CASSEGPAGQPQHF	TRBV6-1
CASSFRGRALDEQFF	TRBV11-1
CASSRGVIDAFGYEQYF	TRBV5-5
CASSPPDRGPTYEQYF	TRBV18
CASSYSGQGEDYEQYF	TRBV6-5
CSVPYLGDTQYF	TRBV29-1
CASSTNQETQYF	TRBV9
CASSFGRDFGYTEAFF	TRBV5-1
CASSPFHRTSGDSTDTQYF	TRBV28
CASSPYRQGAENGYTF	TRBV27
CASSFVDRFTEQYF	TRBV7-2
CAISGGLAGVLVDNEQFF	TRBV10-3
CASSPRWPVLFF	TRBV14
CASSGGRFGPNTHNEQFF	TRBV19
CASSSAGNTEAFF	TRBV7-9
CASSFRGRYEQYF	TRBV27
CASRGGQGAADTQYF	TRBV5-4
CASSLAQGNTEAFF	TRBV5-4
CASSLPLILGADTQYF	TRBV11-2
CASSLWGRGFEQYF	TRBV28
CASSPHLSGALGQYF	TRBV9
CASSLAQRQGQETQYF	TRBV5-1
CASSLGVSNQPQHF	TRBV27
CAISESGTHTGELFF	TRBV10-3
CASSQVSGRALQETQYF	TRBV4-1
CASSPSPRQGFNEKLFF	TRBV18
CASAPGTNEKLFF	TRBV18
CSVLDLEAFF	TRBV20-1
CASSIQDLNEKLFF	TRBV21-1
CASSLFGTGGPETQYF	TRBV5-4
CASSVAWLAGLNEQFF	TRBV9
CASSPKIEQFF	TRBV5-5
CASSSRGGSVGNTIYF	TRBV27
CSVEDFRQGVYEQYF	TRBV29-1
CASSLRREGPGEQYF	TRBV27
CASSPVGGQETQYF	TRBV7-3
CASSLGDYDNSPLHF	TRBV5-1
CASSFISGGRTDTQYF	TRBV28
CSVVGPPSRTQYF	TRBV29-1
CSVPVGGREQFF	TRBV29-1
CASSLEAGGHYEQYF	TRBV5-1
CASSLWGANTEAFF	TRBV7-8
CASSLEDRYGYTF	TRBV7-6
CASSSRDVSTDTQYF	TRBV7-9
CASSLEGTVLDTQFF	TRBV5-1
CASSSRLAGGTDTGELFF	TRBV7-3
CASRTVPGGQETQYF	TRBV28
CASSWGTGVATEAFF	TRBV27